The 6 T cell receptor beta chains presented below share a single source sample, sequenced in a study of cytomegalovirus exposure and HLA in healthy donors (dated by TCRdb to 2017 to 2019). Library method: the immunoSEQ multiplex PCR assay. The clones in this table, taken by TCRdb from immuneACCESS, are in-frame only. Not every clone is retained; where verified, under half of the shortfall comes from an unresolved V gene, and the cause of the rest is unknown. The sample table contains 200,000 or so clones; only one count was recorded for over 65% of them. Together, the top ten hold 4.5% to 6% of the sample. The sequencing input was PBMCs. These receptors were taken from a young woman in good health and CMV-seronegative.

In this sample, this clone turned up a few times. The V call is TRBV5-8, the J call TRBJ1-5, with 7 bases aligning to TRBD1. Trimming removed 0 bases from V and 4 bases from J; junction bases left unmatched: 4. This CDR3 has 15 amino acids. The germline gives CDR1 SGHTS, CDR2 YDEGEE. DNA of the CDR3: TGTGCCAGCAGCTTGGGGGACAGCTCTAATCAGCCCCAGCATTTT. This gives the protein CASSLGDSSNQPQHF.

V is TRBV27 and J is TRBJ2-2; no firm D call. The CDR3 consists of 12 residues. Trimming took off 3 bases at V and 7 bases at J, with 6 bases between the two ends. Germline CDR1 reads MNHEY; CDR2 reads SMNVEV (reference sequence). The CDR3 reads CASSFRLGELFF. In DNA form, the CDR3 reads TGTGCCAGCAGTTTCCGACTCGGGGAGCTGTTTTTT.

The V and J genes are TRBV28 and TRBJ1-4, with 9 nucleotides matching TRBD1. CDR1 is MDHEN and CDR2 is SYDVKM in the germline V gene. V lost 6 bases, J lost 5 bases, and 7 bases stayed unmatched. This CDR3 region has 15 residues. CDR3 sequence reads: CASSRPDRGNEKLFF. The CDR3 nucleotides read TGTGCCAGCAGCCGACCGGACAGGGGAAATGAAAAACTGTTTTTT.

V and J are TRBV6-1 and TRBJ2-1; D not resolved. The germline V gene encodes CDR1 MNHNS and CDR2 SASEGT. The CDR3 runs to 16 residues. V gave up 4 bases and J gave up 5 bases, with 18 bases separating them. CDR3 residues: CASSAVVGLGNNEQFF. DNA for the CDR3: TGTGCCAGCAGTGCCGTGGTTGGTTTGGGCAACAATGAGCAGTTCTTC.

The chain is built from TRBV4-2 and TRBJ2-7; no reliable D call. V shed 4 bases and J shed 3 bases, with 10 bases lying between them. The CDR3 contains 13 residues. Germline V CDR1 and CDR2: LGHNA, YNFKEQ. CDR3 DNA: TGTGCCAGCAGCCCCGGGTTGGGCTACGAGCAGTACTTC. It translates to CASSPGLGYEQYF.

This chain connects TRBV10-2 to TRBJ1-2; D ambiguous. The CDR3 runs to 12 residues. Trimming pared 6 bases from V and 14 bases from J, leaving 19 bases between. Germline-derived CDR1 and CDR2 are WSHSY and SAAADI. This CDR3 reads CASRAPGTTGTF. DNA of the CDR3: TGCGCCAGCAGGGCACCGGGAACCACTGGAACCTTC.